The present T cell receptor beta chain was sequenced within a study of blood T cell repertoires in COVID-19. The overall study: Nucleic acid was either cDNA or gDNA, and it came from T cells, B-cell-depleted T cells, or PBMCs.

Sequencing used immunoSEQ multiplex PCR; TCRdb keeps in-frame clones, though not all of them. In the table there are 300,000 to 400,000 clones, about 88% of which are singletons. The specimen sequenced was PBMCs or T cells enriched from blood (not recorded which). This TCR was recovered from a young woman who had recovered from COVID-19.

In DNA form, the CDR3 reads TGTGCCAGCAGCCAAGGTCCGGGTCTCTTGATTGGCTACACCTTC. This gives the protein CASSQGPGLLIGYTF. V gene TRBV14 combines with J gene TRBJ1-2; no firm D call. Trimming cost V 1 base and J 7 bases, with 16 bases left between them. The CDR3 length is 15 residues. Germline V gene sequence: CDR1 SGHDN, CDR2 FVKESK.